This TCR beta chain was identified in a study of blood T cell repertoires in COVID-19. Study-wide context: Sample material is recorded as cDNA or gDNA derived from T cells, B-cell-depleted T cells, or PBMCs.

Produced via immunoSEQ multiplex PCR; TCRdb's table is partial and in-frame only. The table includes 200,000 to 300,000 clones, 86% detected once. Sequencing was done on a sample of peripheral blood. The TCR sequence derives from a man aged 35-49 years who had recovered from COVID-19.

This CDR3 reads CASSLVTGGTGELFF. CDR3 nucleotides: TGTGCCAGCAGCTTAGTGACAGGGGGCACCGGGGAGCTGTTTTTT. The genes are TRBV11-3 and TRBJ2-2, with 9 bases identical to TRBD1. With V trimmed by 1 base and J by 4 bases, 1 base remained unmatched. CDR1 and CDR2 from the germline V gene are SGHNT and YENEEA. There are 15 residues in the CDR3.